This T cell receptor (beta chain) emerged from a study of shared clonotypes between healthy human individuals. Findings and caveats of the study: Naive subsets generally had larger estimated richness than memory subsets. Donor clonotype sharing was expected to depend on sequencing depth. Despite large depth, sorted-subset datasets appeared incompletely sequenced.

This CDR3 contains 14 residues. Germline assignment: CDR1 MNHNS and CDR2 SASEGT. V was pared by 6 bases and J by 6 bases, with 17 bases between. There are a few counts of this clone. What it binds is unknown. The authors divided CD4+ cells into CD45RA+ naive and CD45RA-negative memory subsets. This table comes from immunoSEQ multiplex PCR, and its TCRdb copy is limited to in-frame clones, with some not included. The sample has about 710,000 clones, 55% to 85% seen once. The sequence was obtained from a woman in her twenties or thirties in good health. This sequence joins TRBV6-1 and TRBJ1-1; D call uncertain. Sequenced sample: memory CD4+ T cells sorted from blood. Subset in this sample: CD45RA-negative fraction. CDR3 in amino acids: CASRDRAYYAEAFF. The CDR3 DNA is TGTGCCAGCAGAGATCGGGCGTATTACGCTGAAGCTTTCTTT.